The present TCR beta chain was sequenced within a study of identical twins. Study-wide results and caveats: Diverse VJ usage suggested most zero-insertion clonotypes were not invariant T cells. Out-of-frame alpha sequences that twins shared showed excess low generation probability.

Only healthy Caucasians were included as donors. Unique molecular identifiers were in the cDNA, with template-switch universal primer binding. TCRdb redid the calling of the 5' RACE reads with MiXCR, one entry per CDR3 protein. The sample shows about 570,000 distinct CDR3 sequences, more than 9% of them seen only once. In this sample, this clonotype turned up many times. Its specificity is not known. The data also belong to a second study, concerning yellow fever vaccine responses in identical twins.

Input material: PBMCs. The receptor comes from a woman between 18 and 29 years old in good health.

CDR3 residues: CASIRATGGGEKLFF. As DNA, the CDR3 is TGTGCCAGCATTCGGGCAACAGGAGGAGGGGAAAAACTGTTTTTT. V and J are TRBV12-3 or TRBV12-4 and TRBJ1-4; a possible D gene is TRBD1 (5 bases). The CDR3 contains 15 residues. V dropped 7 bases and J dropped 8 bases, with 20 bases sitting between them.